Listed below are T cell receptor beta chains from one sample, sequenced in a study of blood T cell repertoires in COVID-19. Only in-frame clones appear in the TCRdb table, and some are missing; sequencing was by immunoSEQ multiplex PCR. The repertoire holds nearly 300,000 clones, roughly 88% seen once, with just under 7% in the top ten. Sequencing was carried out using peripheral blood. These receptors were obtained from a woman younger than 45 who had recovered from COVID-19. Both conserved end residues are part of each CDR3. Each record gives: clone size, D gene, J gene, CDR3 length, V gene, CDR3 protein, CDR3 DNA. D genes are given only for firm matches. Clone size, where shown, is once, few, many, or a class for clones that have expanded.

NA NA TRBJ2-3 13 TRBV25-1 CASRYGGTDTQYF TGTGCCAGCAGATACGGGGGCACAGATACGCAGTATTTT
NA TRBD1 TRBJ1-4 14 TRBV5-1 CASSRTGGREKLFF TGCGCCAGCAGCCGGACAGGGGGTAGGGAAAAACTGTTTTTT
few NA TRBJ1-1 14 TRBV5-8 CASSLAIMNTEAFF TGTGCCAGCAGCTTGGCTATCATGAACACTGAAGCTTTCTTT
NA NA TRBJ2-3 15 TRBV19 CASTLQGGGTDTQYF TGTGCCAGTACTCTTCAAGGGGGGGGCACAGATACGCAGTATTTT
NA NA TRBJ1-5 20 TRBV21-1 CASTNKGGSNHRTHYQPQHF TGTGCCAGCACCAACAAAGGCGGCAGCAACCATAGAACCCACTATCAGCCCCAGCATTTT
NA NA TRBJ1-3 15 TRBV3-1/TRBV3-2 CASSQGTASGNTIYF TGTGCCAGCAGCCAAGGGACAGCCTCTGGAAACACCATATATTTT
few TRBD1 TRBJ1-2 15 TRBV30 CAWSLTGDVYYGYTF TGTGCCTGGAGTTTAACAGGGGATGTATACTATGGCTACACCTTC
NA TRBD1 TRBJ2-6 15 TRBV2 CASRDSDSGANVLTF TGTGCCAGTAGGGACAGTGACTCTGGGGCCAACGTCCTGACTTTC
NA TRBD1 TRBJ2-7 14 TRBV5-1 CASSLQRQGDEQYF TGCGCCAGCAGCTTGCAGAGACAGGGTGACGAGCAGTACTTC
NA TRBD1 TRBJ2-2 17 TRBV7-3 CASSNPGQGGGTGELFF TGTGCCAGCAGCAACCCGGGACAGGGAGGAGGCACCGGGGAGCTGTTTTTT
NA TRBD2 TRBJ2-7 16 TRBV5-1 CASSALTSRGPYEQYF TGCGCCAGCAGCGCCCTGACTAGCCGGGGACCATACGAGCAGTACTTC
few TRBD2 TRBJ2-1 17 TRBV15 CATSREEPGLAFRRQFF TGTGCCACCAGCAGAGAGGAACCGGGACTAGCATTTCGACGGCAGTTCTTC
NA NA TRBJ1-6 13 TRBV28 CATMKRRDSPLHF TGTGCCACAATGAAGAGGCGGGATTCACCCCTCCACTTT
NA NA TRBJ1-1 13 TRBV10-3 CAISDGPNTEAFF TGTGCCATCAGTGATGGGCCGAACACTGAAGCTTTCTTT
NA NA TRBJ2-1 17 TRBV4-2 CASSQEILSAGRGEQFF TGTGCCAGCAGCCAAGAAATACTTTCCGCAGGGCGAGGTGAGCAGTTCTTC
NA NA TRBJ1-2 16 TRBV9 CASSAPGTYTNYGYTF TGTGCCAGCAGCGCGCCGGGGACATATACTAACTATGGCTACACCTTC
NA NA TRBJ2-2 17 TRBV24-1 CATSDLRSGTNTGELFF TGTGCCACCAGTGATTTGCGATCCGGGACTAACACCGGGGAGCTGTTTTTT